Here is one T cell receptor (beta chain) with its context. Its antigen is undetermined. Data came from immunoSEQ multiplex PCR; TCRdb stores just in-frame clones and leaves some out. The profile covers about 46,000 clones, with about 85% appearing a single time and roughly 8.5% taken by the ten largest. Germline V CDR1 and CDR2: GTSNPN, SVGIG (reference sequence). The CDR3 has 12 amino acids. The V gene lost 3 bases and the J gene lost 7 bases, with 13 bases spanning the gap. The data were taken from a study of radiotherapy plus CTLA-4 blockade in lung cancer. Study results and caveats: Clones of tumor-derived TCRs expanded in blood after radiotherapy plus ipilimumab. In blood, early T cell clone dynamics reportedly predicted response best, together with interferon-beta.

Participants had chemo-refractory metastatic non-small-cell lung cancer and were treated with focal radiation plus ipilimumab CTLA-4 blockade. This receptor was taken from a human donor with non-small cell lung cancer who had a complete response to radiotherapy plus ipilimumab. The rearrangement joins TRBV30 to TRBJ2-7; tentative D call: TRBD2 (5 bases). The sample consisted of peripheral blood, taken from a patient treated with radiotherapy plus ipilimumab. DNA for the CDR3: TGTGCCTGGAGCGCCGGGGTCTGGGAGCAGTACTTC. As protein: CAWSAGVWEQYF.